A single sample gave rise to the 32 T cell receptor beta chains below, sequenced in a study of blood T cells in healthy people across ages. Sample-barcoded 5' priming and a J-beta primer mix drove a second PCR of 7 to 11 cycles. MiXCR, run by TCRdb on the 5' RACE reads, gives a single entry per CDR3 protein. The sample consists of 700,000 to 950,000 distinct CDR3 sequences, roughly two fifths of them appearing once. Source material: blood. These receptors were collected from a woman aged 55-70 years in good health.

The chain employs TRBV7-2 and TRBJ2-5; possibly TRBD1 for D (5 bases). CDR1 is SGHTA and CDR2 is FQGNSA in the germline V gene. V was cut by 3 bases and J by 7 bases, with 15 bases left in between. The CDR3 totals 14 residues. The CDR3 loop is CASSFKGSIGTQYF. The CDR3 DNA sequence: TGTGCCAGCAGCTTTAAGGGGTCCATCGGGACCCAGTACTTC.

V is TRBV6-1 and J is TRBJ1-2; no clear D gene. The CDR3 covers 11 residues. V was clipped by 4 bases and J by 7 bases, with 7 bases between them. CDR1 is MNHNS, CDR2 SASEGT, per germline. CDR3 amino acids: CASSAFGGYTF. CDR3 bases: TGTGCCAGCAGTGCCTTCGGTGGCTACACCTTC.

This clonotype has only a few counts. The CDR3 is CASVEGQESYGYTF. DNA of the CDR3: TGTGCCAGTGTAGAGGGACAGGAATCTTATGGCTACACCTTC. The chain has TRBV28 and TRBJ1-2; 8 bases line up with TRBD1. The V gene end was trimmed by 9 bases and the J gene end by 5 bases; junction bases not matched to a gene: 11. CDR1 MDHEN and CDR2 SYDVKM come from the germline V gene. CDR3 length equals 14 residues.

This clonotype was recorded at least ten times. V usage is TRBV20-1 and J usage is TRBJ2-5, with no clear D. The CDR3 is 14 residues long. Per the germline V gene, CDR1 is DFQATT and CDR2 is SNEGSKA (reference sequence). V lost 3 bases and J 5 bases, leaving 16 bases between the germline ends. CDR3 DNA: TGCAGTGCTAGGGGTGTTCGGGCGAGGGAGACCCAGTACTTC. Translating it yields CSARGVRARETQYF.

This clonotype was detected a few times. The V gene is TRBV12-3 or TRBV12-4, the J gene TRBJ2-1; 8 nucleotides line up with TRBD1. CDR3 size: 14 residues. The V and J ends lost 1 base and 7 bases, in that order; junction bases with no gene match: 3. The CDR3 protein is CASSLGQGSNEQFF. The CDR3 DNA follows: TGTGCCAGCAGTTTAGGACAGGGGTCAAATGAGCAGTTCTTC.

The V call is TRBV19, the J call TRBJ1-5, with 8 bases that match TRBD1. Germline V lookup: CDR1 LNHDA, CDR2 SQIVND (reference sequence). With V trimmed by 7 bases and J by 6 bases, 8 bases remained unmatched. The CDR3 totals 14 residues. Here the CDR3 DNA reads TGTGCCAGTAACTCAGGACAGGGAGGTCAGCCCCAGCATTTT. Protein: CASNSGQGGQPQHF.

Details on this clonotype: This may come from a read error, since a much larger clone is one base off. The V and J genes are TRBV7-6 and TRBJ2-1; 9 nucleotides align to TRBD1. Losses at the gene ends were 0 bases for V and 10 bases for J; bases not matched to a gene: 7. The CDR3 is 15 amino acids. Looked up from germline, CDR1 is SGHVS and CDR2 is FNYEAQ. The CDR3 bases are TGTGCCAGCAGCTTAGCGGACAGGGGAGGCTACGAGCAGTTCTTC. Translated, it gives CASSLADRGGYEQFF.

This chain connects TRBV5-1 to TRBJ2-2; D remains ambiguous. The germline V gene has CDR1 SGHRS and CDR2 YFSETQ. The ends were cut back, 6 bases at V and 5 bases at J, with 8 bases in the middle. The CDR3 has 12 residues. The CDR3 sequence is CASKLGTGELFF. CDR3 DNA sequence: TGCGCCAGCAAGTTGGGTACCGGGGAGCTGTTTTTT. The full variable domain, rest sourced from reference TRBV5-1 and TRBJ2-2, is KAGVTQTPRYLIKTRGQQVTLSCSPISGHRSVSWYQQTPGQGLQFLFEYFSETQRNKGNFPGRFSGRQFSNSRSEMNVSTLELGDSALYLCASKLGTGELFFGEGSRLTVL.

The J gene is TRBJ2-3, the V gene TRBV10-3, with 14 bases lining up with TRBD2. The germline gives CDR1 ENHRY, CDR2 SYGVKD. V lost 2 bases and J lost 6; bases outside the gene matches: 4. This CDR3 is 16 amino acids long. As DNA, the CDR3 is TGTGCCATCAGTGAGAGGACTAGCGGGAGGACCGATACGCAGTATTTT. Amino acid sequence: CAISERTSGRTDTQYF.

The rearrangement joins TRBV3-1 to TRBJ2-1, with 9 bases lining up with TRBD2. V gave up 1 base and J gave up 3 bases; unmatched junction bases: 4. CDR1 and CDR2 (germline): LGHDT, YNNKEL (reference sequence). This CDR3 is 16 amino acids long. The CDR3 bases are TGTGCCAGCAGCCAAGCTCTAGCGGGAATCTACAATGAGCAGTTCTTC. It yields the protein CASSQALAGIYNEQFF.

This chain uses TRBV4-1 with TRBJ2-3; possible D gene TRBD1, 7 bases. This CDR3 comprises 15 residues. V was pared by 4 bases and J by 1 base, with 12 bases between. Germline V gives CDR1 MGHRA, CDR2 YSYEKL. CDR3 nucleotide sequence: TGCGCCAGCAGCCCAGGCGGGACAGGCACAGATACGCAGTATTTT. Amino acids: CASSPGGTGTDTQYF.

The CDR3 sequence is CASSVGGETDTQYF. The CDR3 DNA is TGTGCCAGCAGTGTTGGCGGGGAGACAGATACGCAGTATTTT. V usage is TRBV12-3 or TRBV12-4 and J usage is TRBJ2-3, with a tentative D call TRBD2 (6 bases). The V and J ends lost 5 bases and 3 bases respectively, with 12 bases between them. The CDR3 extends over 14 amino acids.

The rearrangement joins TRBV2 to TRBJ2-3, with D perhaps being TRBD1 or TRBD2 (6 bases each). Trimming shortened V by 6 bases and J by 0 bases, and 10 bases separated the two germline ends. CDR1 and CDR2 from the germline V gene are SNHLY and FYNNEI. CDR3 length: 14 residues. CDR3 in amino acids: CASRGGSSTDTQYF. CDR3 nucleotide sequence: TGTGCCAGCAGGGGGGGCTCTAGCACAGATACGCAGTATTTT.

V gene TRBV9 combines with J gene TRBJ2-7; tentative D call: TRBD2 (7 bases). V lost 0 bases and J 3 bases, leaving 13 bases between the germline ends. Germline CDR1 SGDLS, CDR2 YYNGEE. This CDR3 has 15 amino acids. The CDR3, as DNA: TGTGCCAGCAGCGTAGGGGGGGGCCAAATCTACGAGCAGTACTTC. Translating it yields CASSVGGGQIYEQYF. Looking up the rest from reference TRBV9 and TRBJ2-7 gives the full variable domain: DSGVTQTPKHLITATGQRVTLRCSPRSGDLSVYWYQQSLDQGLQFLIQYYNGEERAKGNILERFSAQQFPDLHSELNLSSLELGDSALYFCASSVGGGQIYEQYFGPGTRLTVT.

The rearrangement links TRBV7-9 to TRBJ1-5; the D is unclear. Trimming pared 7 bases from V and 2 bases from J, leaving 15 bases between. Germline V gives CDR1 SEHNR, CDR2 FQNEAQ (reference sequence). There are 15 residues in the CDR3. The CDR3 region has the DNA TGTGCCAGCACCCCCTCCGGGGATCGCAATCAGCCCCAGCATTTT. Translated, it gives CASTPSGDRNQPQHF.

CDR3 bases: TGTGCTAGTGGTAGGGGACCGGTGACTGAAGCTTTCTTT. Encoded protein: CASGRGPVTEAFF. The rearrangement joins TRBV12-5 to TRBJ1-1; maybe TRBD1 (5 bases). This CDR3 contains 13 residues. Germline V gives CDR1 LGHNT, CDR2 FRNRAP. V dropped 5 bases and J dropped 5 bases, with 12 bases sitting between them.

The rearrangement links TRBV7-6 to TRBJ1-5, with TRBD1 as a possible D gene (5 bases). The CDR3 extends over 13 amino acids. CDR1 SGHVS and CDR2 FNYEAQ come from the germline V gene. V shed 2 bases and J shed 6 bases, with 8 bases lying between them. CDR3: CASSLKGSQPQHF. DNA for the CDR3: TGTGCCAGCAGCTTAAAGGGGAGTCAGCCCCAGCATTTT.

This clonotype was seen just once. The chain joins TRBV7-7 to TRBJ2-1; the match to TRBD2 covers 10 bases. CDR3 length: 15 amino acids. In germline, CDR1 is SSHAT, CDR2 FNYEAQ (reference sequence). With 5 bases clipped from V and 13 bases from J, the junction kept 14 bases outside the gene matches. The CDR3 loop reads CASSRNSGGRETQFF. The CDR3, as DNA: TGTGCCAGCAGCAGAAATAGCGGGGGGAGAGAGACCCAGTTCTTC.

The chain uses TRBV27 and TRBJ2-5, with D possibly matching TRBD1 (6 bases). With 0 bases removed from V and 5 bases from J, the gap between germline ends came to 16 bases. Germline V gives CDR1 MNHEY, CDR2 SMNVEV (reference sequence). The CDR3 has 16 amino acids. CDR3 protein: CASSLSIGTRDETQYF. CDR3 nucleotides: TGTGCCAGCAGTTTATCCATAGGGACAAGGGACGAGACCCAGTACTTC.

V is TRBV7-9 and J is TRBJ2-1; 8 bases align to TRBD2. The J segment lost 3 bases and the V segment lost 5 bases, leaving 9 bases of the junction unmatched. Germline CDR1 SEHNR, CDR2 FQNEAQ (reference sequence). The CDR3 extends over 16 amino acids. CDR3 nucleotide sequence: TGTGCCAGCAGCCTGAGAGCGGGGGCCCACTACAATGAGCAGTTCTTC. Its translation is CASSLRAGAHYNEQFF.

The chain joins TRBV7-2 to TRBJ2-2; D remains ambiguous. The CDR3 consists of 15 residues. The V gene's germline CDR1 is SGHTA and CDR2 FQGNSA. V was cut by 0 bases and J by 8 bases, with 13 bases left in between. The CDR3 sequence is CASSLAFEHSGELFF. In DNA, the CDR3 is TGTGCCAGCAGCTTAGCGTTCGAACATTCGGGGGAGCTGTTTTTT.

This clonotype was detected a few times. The chain uses TRBV27 and TRBJ2-5; 12 positions match TRBD2. With V trimmed by 3 bases and J by 2 bases, 13 bases remained unmatched. This CDR3 has 19 residues. The V gene's germline CDR1 is MNHEY and CDR2 SMNVEV (reference sequence). The CDR3 reads CASSLEPGLAGHRQETQYF. The CDR3 DNA sequence: TGTGCCAGCAGTTTGGAGCCGGGACTAGCGGGTCACCGACAAGAGACCCAGTACTTC.

The chain is built from TRBV10-3 and TRBJ2-1, with 11 positions matching TRBD2. The CDR3 sequence is 14 residues long. The V gene's germline CDR1 is ENHRY and CDR2 SYGVKD. With V trimmed by 8 bases and J by 5 bases, 5 bases remained unmatched. DNA of the CDR3: TGTGCCATCGGGGTGACTAGCGGGGACAATGAGCAGTTCTTC. Protein sequence: CAIGVTSGDNEQFF.

This clonotype was found once. This sequence joins TRBV11-2 and TRBJ2-4, with no clear D. The J call may be incorrect, as the DNA end agrees better with TRBJ2-7. CDR1 is SGHAT, CDR2 FQNNGV, per germline. CDR3 size: 13 residues. CDR3 nucleotide sequence: TGTGCCAGCAGCTTAGAACCCATGGGCGAGCAGTACTTC. This encodes CASSLEPMGEQYF.

J is TRBJ2-7 and V is TRBV27; D is possibly TRBD1 (5 bases). The CDR3 spans 13 residues. Germline V gene lookup returns CDR1 MNHEY and CDR2 SMNVEV (reference sequence). Trimming shortened V by 5 bases and J by 2 bases, and 10 bases separated the two germline ends. CDR3 protein: CASSDQGPYEQYF. The DNA of the CDR3 is TGTGCCAGCAGTGACCAGGGCCCCTACGAGCAGTACTTC.

This clonotype was detected only a few times. The rearrangement joins TRBV7-2 to TRBJ2-3; D perhaps matches TRBD2 (6 bases). The CDR3 runs 14 residues. Germline loops: CDR1 SGHTA, CDR2 FQGNSA. Trimming removed 4 bases from V and 3 bases from J, with 11 bases in between. The CDR3 DNA reads TGTGCCAGCAGCTCCCAGACTAGTACAGATACGCAGTATTTT. This sequence encodes CASSSQTSTDTQYF. Variable domain in full (rest from reference TRBV7-2 and TRBJ2-3): GAGVSQSPSNKVTEKGKDVELRCDPISGHTALYWYRQSLGQGLEFLIYFQGNSAPDKSGLPSDRFSAERTGGSVSTLTIQRTQQEDSAVYLCASSSQTSTDTQYFGPGTRLTVL.

This clonotype has ten or more counts. The chain uses TRBV15 and TRBJ2-1; TRBD2 might be the D (6 bases). This CDR3 has 15 residues. Germline-derived CDR1 and CDR2 are LNHNV and YYDKDF (reference sequence). V gave up 2 bases and J gave up 5 bases, with 13 bases separating them. Here the CDR3 reads CATSRSSEPHNEQFF. CDR3 nucleotide sequence: TGTGCCACCAGCAGATCTAGCGAGCCTCACAATGAGCAGTTCTTC.

Turning to this clonotype: The junction does not match germline at one end; this may be a read error. The chain joins TRBV3-1 to TRBJ1-6; maybe TRBD1 (6 bases). CDR3 size: 14 residues. Germline V gene sequence: CDR1 LGHDT, CDR2 YNNKEL (reference sequence). CDR3 nucleotide sequence: TGTGCCAGCAGCAACAGGGAGACAAATTCACCCCCCCACTTT. Translation gives CASSNRETNSPPHF.

The chain couples TRBV6-2 or TRBV6-3 to TRBJ2-2; D gene ambiguous. V shed 2 bases and J shed 7 bases, with 14 bases lying between them. The CDR3 spans 15 residues. The germline CDR1 and CDR2 sequences are MNHEY and SVGEGT. The DNA of the CDR3 is TGTGCCAGCAGTTACCCGCCTCGGGTGAACGGGGAGCTGTTTTTT. Translating it yields CASSYPPRVNGELFF.

This clonotype appeared a few times. V gene TRBV2 combines with J gene TRBJ2-3; D gene uncertain. This CDR3 comprises 15 residues. Trimming removed 3 bases from V and 0 bases from J, with 10 bases in between. Looked up from germline, CDR1 is SNHLY and CDR2 is FYNNEI. CDR3: CASSDGATSTDTQYF. The CDR3 DNA reads as TGTGCCAGCAGTGATGGAGCCACTAGCACAGATACGCAGTATTTT.

The rearrangement links TRBV20-1 to TRBJ2-7; D is possibly TRBD1 (6 bases). This CDR3 contains 15 residues. The V end lost 3 bases, the J end lost 4 bases, and 19 bases lay between the germline ends. Per germline, CDR1 DFQATT and CDR2 SNEGSKA (reference sequence). CDR3 region: CSARGQDSAYYEQYF. The CDR3 coding sequence is TGCAGTGCTAGGGGCCAGGACAGCGCTTATTACGAGCAGTACTTC.

The rearrangement joins TRBV7-9 to TRBJ2-3; 14 positions agree with TRBD2. This CDR3 is built from 19 residues. From germline, CDR1 is SEHNR and CDR2 FQNEAQ (reference sequence). V lost 5 bases to trimming and J lost 6 bases; unmatched junction nucleotides: 16. Here the CDR3 DNA reads TGTGCCAGCAGCGGACGCGCACTATCCGGACTAGCGGGGGGTGATACGCAGTATTTT. Protein sequence: CASSGRALSGLAGGDTQYF.